Each of the 9 T cell receptor beta chains below was sequenced from the same sample in a study of PD-1 blockade in classical Hodgkin lymphoma. Profiled with immunoSEQ multiplex PCR; TCRdb holds only in-frame clones, not every one. The sample records under 65,000 clones, roughly nine tenths being singletons. Patients all relapsed after autologous stem cell transplantation, and there was variation in brentuximab vedotin exposure. The input for sequencing was peripheral blood mononuclear cells (PBMCs), taken at baseline. These receptors were obtained from a human donor with classical Hodgkin lymphoma.

The rearrangement uses TRBV28 and TRBJ1-1; unclear D gene. The germline gives CDR1 MDHEN, CDR2 SYDVKM. The V end was cut by 4 bases, the J end by 0 bases, with 9 bases between. This CDR3 is built from 14 residues. CDR3 sequence reads: CASSSRGLNTEAFF. The DNA of the CDR3 is TGTGCCAGCAGTTCTAGAGGCTTGAACACTGAAGCTTTCTTT.

The chain recombines TRBV15 with TRBJ2-1, with TRBD1 as a possible D gene (6 bases). V was clipped by 3 bases and J by 4 bases, with 28 bases between them. This CDR3 spans 20 amino acids. Germline CDR1 reads LNHNV; CDR2 reads YYDKDF (reference sequence). CDR3 sequence (DNA): TGTGCCACCAGCAGGATACGAACATGGGTAGGACAGAATCATTACAATGAGCAGTTCTTC. Residues: CATSRIRTWVGQNHYNEQFF.

The genes are TRBV6-5 and TRBJ2-7; TRBD1 matches 10 bases. With 6 bases clipped from V and 4 bases from J, the junction kept 9 bases outside the gene matches. CDR3 length: 15 amino acids. Germline V gene sequence: CDR1 MNHEY, CDR2 SVGAGI. The CDR3 protein is CASRRQGQGVYEQYF. CDR3 nucleotide sequence: TGTGCCAGCAGACGACAAGGACAGGGGGTTTACGAGCAGTACTTC.

The chain joins TRBV19 to TRBJ2-7, with D perhaps TRBD1 or TRBD2 (5 bases each). V dropped 3 bases and J dropped 5 bases, with 11 bases sitting between them. Germline-derived CDR1 and CDR2 are LNHDA and SQIVND (reference sequence). The CDR3 loop spans 13 amino acids. Here the CDR3 DNA reads TGTGCCAGTAGTATCTGGGGGAGCCACGAGCAGTACTTC. The encoded protein is CASSIWGSHEQYF.

V usage is TRBV9 and J usage is TRBJ1-4, with D perhaps matching TRBD1 (5 bases). The V and J ends lost 3 bases and 7 bases respectively, with 22 bases between them. Per the germline V gene, CDR1 is SGDLS and CDR2 is YYNGEE. This CDR3 is 17 amino acids long. CDR3 coding DNA: TGTGCCAGCAGCGAAGGAGGACGAGGGGTACCCTTTGAAAAACTGTTTTTT. Translated, it gives CASSEGGRGVPFEKLFF.

Points on this clone: One end of the junction is discordant with germline, which a read error may explain. CDR3 sequence (DNA): TGTGCCATTAGTGGGGTGAAGGGGAACACTGAAGCTTTCTTT. Its translation: CAISGVKGNTEAFF. V and J are TRBV10-3 and TRBJ1-1, with D unresolved. CDR1 is ENHRY, CDR2 SYGVKD, per germline. The CDR3 covers 14 residues.

The rearrangement uses TRBV19 and TRBJ1-1; D not certain. The CDR3 spans 11 residues. Germline V gene sequence: CDR1 LNHDA, CDR2 SQIVND (reference sequence). Trimming took 3 bases from V and 4 from J, leaving 3 bases between them. Here the CDR3 reads CASSMRTEAFF. The CDR3 coding sequence is TGTGCCAGTAGTATGCGCACTGAAGCTTTCTTT.

The chain employs TRBV29-1 and TRBJ1-3; D ambiguous. CDR1 and CDR2 (germline): SQVTM, ANQGSEA. Deletions cut 3 bases from V and 8 bases from J, with 14 bases between. This CDR3 comprises 13 residues. CDR3 sequence reads: CSVDGHLGDTIYF. The CDR3 region has the DNA TGCAGCGTTGATGGCCACTTGGGAGACACCATATATTTT.

The chain has TRBV19 and TRBJ2-2, with no clear D. Germline assignment: CDR1 LNHDA and CDR2 SQIVND (reference sequence). The CDR3 extends over 14 amino acids. V was cut by 5 bases and J by 5 bases, with 12 bases left in between. CDR3 bases: TGTGCCAGTAGTCCTCGAGGATTTACCGGGGAGCTGTTTTTT. It is translated as CASSPRGFTGELFF.